The rows below give T cell receptor beta chains drawn from one sample of a study of glioma-infiltrating T cells. TCRdb processed the multiplex PCR reads anew with MiXCR; each CDR3 protein has one entry. The sample carries 400,000 or so distinct CDR3 sequences, around 45% recorded once. The sample comprised glioma tissue, nonneoplastic brain tissue, or PBMCs (not recorded which). These receptors all stem from a human donor with low-grade glioma or glioblastoma, undergoing nonglioma brain surgery, or in good health (not recorded which). Each CDR3 is given with its conserved first and last residue. A D gene is named only where the DNA matches it firmly. Size values are once, few and many counts, or a class for expanded clones, and some rows have none.

size: NA; length: 17; D: NA; J: TRBJ1-5; V: TRBV20-1; DNA: TGCAGTGCTAGAGATCCGGGCAGAACCTATAGCAATCAGCCCCAGCATTTT; CDR3: CSARDPGRTYSNQPQHF
size: NA; length: 15; D: NA; J: TRBJ1-1; V: TRBV20-1; DNA: TGCAGTGCTAGAGATCCAAAGGGTGCGAACACTGAAGCTTTCTTT; CDR3: CSARDPKGANTEAFF
size: NA; length: 17; D: TRBD2; J: TRBJ2-7; V: TRBV4-3; DNA: TGCGCCAACAGCCAAGCCTTCGCCGGGAGGGCTGCTACAGAGCAGTACTTC; CDR3: CANSQAFAGRAATEQYF
size: few; length: 14; D: TRBD1; J: TRBJ2-1; V: TRBV20-1; DNA: TGCAGTGCTGGGACAGGGAATGAATACAATGAGCAGTTCTTC; CDR3: CSAGTGNEYNEQFF
size: few; length: 14; D: NA; J: TRBJ1-1; V: TRBV7-2; DNA: TGTGCCAGCAGCCCTTATAATTGGATCCAGGGAGCTTTCTTT; CDR3: CASSPYNWIQGAFF
size: few; length: 13; D: NA; J: TRBJ2-7; V: TRBV28; DNA: TGTGCCAGCACCGCCGGGACAACCTACGAGCAGTACTTC; CDR3: CASTAGTTYEQYF
size: few; length: 11; D: NA; J: TRBJ2-1; V: TRBV19; DNA: TGTGCCAGTAGTATGGGGCTTGAGCAGTTCTTC; CDR3: CASSMGLEQFF
size: NA; length: 14; D: NA; J: TRBJ2-5; V: TRBV2; DNA: TGTGCCAGCAGTGACCTGGTTTCCCAAGAGACCCAGTACTTC; CDR3: CASSDLVSQETQYF
size: NA; length: 15; D: TRBD2; J: TRBJ2-5; V: TRBV20-1; DNA: TGCAGTGCCCCCGCGGCGGGAGGGCCCGGAGAGACCCAGTACTTC; CDR3: CSAPAAGGPGETQYF
size: many; length: 14; D: NA; J: TRBJ1-5; V: TRBV28; DNA: TGTGCCAGCAGTTTGGGAGGAGGGGGTCAGCCCCAGCATTTT; CDR3: CASSLGGGGQPQHF
size: few; length: 15; D: TRBD2; J: TRBJ2-4; V: TRBV4-2; DNA: TGTGCCAGCGGCGGCGGGAGGGCCGGCAAAAACATTCAGTACTTC; CDR3: CASGGGRAGKNIQYF
size: few; length: 20; D: NA; J: TRBJ1-5; V: TRBV3-1; DNA: TGTGCCAGCAGCCAAATGAGGAGCAGGCGAAAAGGGATGGGCAATCAGCCCCAGCATTTT; CDR3: CASSQMRSRRKGMGNQPQHF
size: few; length: 15; D: TRBD2; J: TRBJ2-1; V: TRBV19; DNA: TGTGCCAGTAGTAGGGCTAGCGGGAGGAAGAATGAGCAGTTCTTC; CDR3: CASSRASGRKNEQFF
size: NA; length: 13; D: TRBD1; J: TRBJ1-2; V: TRBV29-1; DNA: TGCAGCGTTGGGAGACAGGGGAGCTATGGCTACACCTTC; CDR3: CSVGRQGSYGYTF
size: many; length: 18; D: TRBD1; J: TRBJ1-5; V: TRBV27; DNA: TGTGCCAGCAGCTCTGAATCGCCCGGAGCAGGGGGTCATCAGCCCCAGCATTTT; CDR3: CASSSESPGAGGHQPQHF
size: NA; length: 15; D: TRBD1; J: TRBJ2-7; V: TRBV2; DNA: TGTGCCAGCAGGGGGCCAGGACAGGGTTCCTACGAGCAGTACTTC; CDR3: CASRGPGQGSYEQYF
size: NA; length: 8; D: NA; J: TRBJ2-5; V: TRBV7-9; DNA: TGTGCCAGCAGCCCTGAGTACTTC; CDR3: CASSPEYF
size: few; length: 15; D: TRBD1; J: TRBJ2-7; V: TRBV28; DNA: TGTGCCAGCAGTACCGGGACAGGACGTTCGTACGAGCAGTACTTC; CDR3: CASSTGTGRSYEQYF
size: few; length: 15; D: NA; J: TRBJ2-7; V: TRBV28; DNA: TGTGCCAGCAGTGCTGGACAACTTGGATACTACGAGCAGTACTTC; CDR3: CASSAGQLGYYEQYF
size: few; length: 13; D: NA; J: TRBJ2-2; V: TRBV15; DNA: TGTGCCACCAGCAGAGATCCGGCCGGGGAGCTGTTTTTT; CDR3: CATSRDPAGELFF
size: few; length: 14; D: NA; J: TRBJ1-2; V: TRBV9; DNA: TGTGCCAGCAGCCCGATGGGAGGGGCTGGTGGCTACACCTTC; CDR3: CASSPMGGAGGYTF
size: NA; length: 16; D: NA; J: TRBJ2-5; V: TRBV5-1; DNA: TGCGCCAGCAGCTTGGCCGGAGGCAGTCAACAAGAGACCCAGTACTTC; CDR3: CASSLAGGSQQETQYF
size: many; length: 16; D: TRBD1; J: TRBJ1-2; V: TRBV15; DNA: TGTGCCACCAGCAGAGAATGGGGACAGGGGATATTAGACTACACCTTC; CDR3: CATSREWGQGILDYTF
size: few; length: 8; D: NA; J: TRBJ1-1; V: TRBV6-1; DNA: TGTGCCAGCGGGGAAGCTTTCTTT; CDR3: CASGEAFF
size: NA; length: 16; D: NA; J: TRBJ2-7; V: TRBV28; DNA: TGTGCCAGCAGCGTCCGGACAGCCTACGGCTCCTACGAGCAGTACTTC; CDR3: CASSVRTAYGSYEQYF
size: NA; length: 14; D: NA; J: TRBJ2-7; V: TRBV2; DNA: TGTGCCAGCAGCGCCACTTGGGGGGCCTACGAGCAGTACTTC; CDR3: CASSATWGAYEQYF
size: NA; length: 15; D: TRBD1; J: TRBJ2-6; V: TRBV6-2/TRBV6-3; DNA: TGTGCCATACGGGACAGCTACTCTGGGGCCAACGTCCTGACTTTC; CDR3: CAIRDSYSGANVLTF
size: NA; length: 16; D: TRBD2; J: TRBJ2-1; V: TRBV19; DNA: TGTGCCAGTAGTACCTCTAGCGGGAGGGCCTACAATGAGCAGTTCTTC; CDR3: CASSTSSGRAYNEQFF
size: few; length: 14; D: NA; J: TRBJ1-2; V: TRBV7-2; DNA: TGTGCCAGCAGCTTAGTTCCAGGGACGGATGGCTACACCTTC; CDR3: CASSLVPGTDGYTF
size: NA; length: 17; D: TRBD2; J: TRBJ2-3; V: TRBV20-1; DNA: TGCAGTGCTAGATCCGGGACTAGCGGGAGTGTCGCAGATACGCAGTATTTT; CDR3: CSARSGTSGSVADTQYF
size: few; length: 15; D: NA; J: TRBJ1-2; V: TRBV15; DNA: TGTGCCACCAGCAGAGATAGGGCGGGGGTTTGGGGCTACACCTTC; CDR3: CATSRDRAGVWGYTF
size: NA; length: 10; D: NA; J: TRBJ2-3; V: TRBV11-2; DNA: TGTGCCAGCAGCTTAAATACGCAGTATTTT; CDR3: CASSLNTQYF
size: NA; length: 13; D: NA; J: TRBJ1-2; V: TRBV2; DNA: TGTGCCAGCACCCCCTTAGGTATCTATGGCTACACCTTC; CDR3: CASTPLGIYGYTF
size: many; length: 12; D: NA; J: TRBJ2-3; V: TRBV18; DNA: TGTGCCAGCAGTCCCAGCACAGATACGCAGTATTTT; CDR3: CASSPSTDTQYF
size: NA; length: 15; D: TRBD2; J: TRBJ2-7; V: TRBV18; DNA: TGTGCCAGCTCCCCGGGACTAGCGGAGTTCTACGAGCAGTACTTC; CDR3: CASSPGLAEFYEQYF
size: many; length: 18; D: NA; J: TRBJ1-4; V: TRBV6-5; DNA: TGTGCCAGCAGTTACGGAAGGGCTCGGACGTCAACTAATGAAAAACTGTTTTTT; CDR3: CASSYGRARTSTNEKLFF
size: NA; length: 13; D: NA; J: TRBJ2-3; V: TRBV20-1; DNA: TGCAGTGCTAGAGCGGGCCGCACAGATACGCAGTATTTT; CDR3: CSARAGRTDTQYF
size: few; length: 13; D: NA; J: TRBJ2-6; V: TRBV28; DNA: TGTGCCAGCAGTCAGCCTGGGGCCAACGTCCTGACTTTC; CDR3: CASSQPGANVLTF
size: NA; length: 11; D: NA; J: TRBJ2-7; V: TRBV20-1; DNA: TGCAGTGCTAGACAGAGCTACGGGGAGTACTTC; CDR3: CSARQSYGEYF
size: NA; length: 13; D: NA; J: TRBJ1-2; V: TRBV6-6; DNA: TGTGCCAGCAGTTACGGGCTTAACTATGGCTACACCTTC; CDR3: CASSYGLNYGYTF
size: NA; length: 15; D: TRBD1; J: TRBJ1-1; V: TRBV6-2/TRBV6-3; DNA: TGTGCCAGCAGTTTGACAGGGGGCCGGTCCACTGAAGCTTTCTTT; CDR3: CASSLTGGRSTEAFF
size: NA; length: 13; D: NA; J: TRBJ2-7; V: TRBV12-3/TRBV12-4; DNA: TGTGCCAGCAGTCTCACGCACAACTACGAGCAGTACTTC; CDR3: CASSLTHNYEQYF
size: NA; length: 15; D: NA; J: TRBJ1-1; V: TRBV10-3; DNA: TGTGCCATCAGTGAGTCGGGGGGCATGAACACTGAAGCTTTATTT; CDR3: CAISESGGMNTEALF
size: NA; length: 13; D: NA; J: TRBJ1-1; V: TRBV20-1; DNA: TGCAGTGCTTCCCGGGACGGGAACGCTGAAGCTTTCTTT; CDR3: CSASRDGNAEAFF
size: NA; length: 16; D: TRBD2; J: TRBJ2-1; V: TRBV20-1; DNA: TGCAGTGCTAGGGGGCCTCTAGCGGCGTCTTACAATGAGCAGTTCTTC; CDR3: CSARGPLAASYNEQFF
size: few; length: 14; D: TRBD1; J: TRBJ1-1; V: TRBV20-1; DNA: TGCAGTGCAGCACCCGGGACAGGAGGGACTGAAGCTTTCTTT; CDR3: CSAAPGTGGTEAFF
size: few; length: 15; D: NA; J: TRBJ2-1; V: TRBV4-3; DNA: TGCGCCAGCAGCCACCTCATTGGCCACCTCGATGAGCAGTTCTTC; CDR3: CASSHLIGHLDEQFF
size: few; length: 14; D: TRBD1; J: TRBJ1-4; V: TRBV4-2; DNA: TGTGCCAGCAGCCCCGGACAGGGTAATGAAAAACTGTTTTTT; CDR3: CASSPGQGNEKLFF
size: NA; length: 15; D: NA; J: TRBJ2-3; V: TRBV5-5; DNA: TGTGCCAGCAGCTTGGTGACAGGAGCGACAGATACGCAGTATTTT; CDR3: CASSLVTGATDTQYF
size: NA; length: 15; D: NA; J: TRBJ2-3; V: TRBV7-9; DNA: TGTGCCAGCAGCCCGGGACCCCTTAACTCAGATACGCAGTATTTT; CDR3: CASSPGPLNSDTQYF
size: few; length: 14; D: NA; J: TRBJ1-2; V: TRBV4-2; DNA: TGTGCCAGCAGCCAAGGAGGGGCAGACTATGGCTACACCTTC; CDR3: CASSQGGADYGYTF
size: NA; length: 13; D: NA; J: TRBJ2-1; V: TRBV15; DNA: TGTGCCACCAGCGGGAGAGGGTACAATGAGCAGTTCTTC; CDR3: CATSGRGYNEQFF
size: NA; length: 18; D: NA; J: TRBJ2-1; V: TRBV7-3; DNA: TGTGCCAGCAGCTTAACGTTTGGTGGGGCCGCTCGGTACAATGAGCAGTTCTTC; CDR3: CASSLTFGGAARYNEQFF
size: many; length: 18; D: NA; J: TRBJ1-5; V: TRBV27; DNA: TGTGCCAGCAGTTTATCGGGAGTCGACCTATATAGCAATCAGCCCCAGCATTTT; CDR3: CASSLSGVDLYSNQPQHF
size: few; length: 13; D: NA; J: TRBJ1-1; V: TRBV20-1; DNA: TGCAGTGCTAGAGAGTCGGTGGGCACTGAAGCTTTCTTT; CDR3: CSARESVGTEAFF
size: few; length: 15; D: NA; J: TRBJ1-1; V: TRBV6-2/TRBV6-3; DNA: TGTGCCAGCAGTTATCGAAGGTTGACTAGCACTGAAGCTTTCTTT; CDR3: CASSYRRLTSTEAFF
size: NA; length: 14; D: NA; J: TRBJ1-6; V: TRBV11-2; DNA: TGTGCCAGCAGCTTTGGAGGACTTAATTCACCCCTCCACTTT; CDR3: CASSFGGLNSPLHF